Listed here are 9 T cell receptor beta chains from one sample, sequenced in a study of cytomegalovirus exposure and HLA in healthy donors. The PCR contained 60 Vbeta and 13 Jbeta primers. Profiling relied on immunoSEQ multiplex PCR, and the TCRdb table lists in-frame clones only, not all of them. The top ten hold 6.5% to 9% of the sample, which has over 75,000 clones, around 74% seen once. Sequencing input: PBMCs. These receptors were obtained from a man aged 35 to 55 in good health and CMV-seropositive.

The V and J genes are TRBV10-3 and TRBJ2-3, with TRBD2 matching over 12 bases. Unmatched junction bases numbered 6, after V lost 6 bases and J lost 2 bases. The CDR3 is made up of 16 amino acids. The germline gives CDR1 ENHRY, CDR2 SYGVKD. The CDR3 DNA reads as TGTGCCATCAGGAATGGACTAGCGGGGATCACAGATACGCAGTATTTT. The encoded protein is CAIRNGLAGITDTQYF.

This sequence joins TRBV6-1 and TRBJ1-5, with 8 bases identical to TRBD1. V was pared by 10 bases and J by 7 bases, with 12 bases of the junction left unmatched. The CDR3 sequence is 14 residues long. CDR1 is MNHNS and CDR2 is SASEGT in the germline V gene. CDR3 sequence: CATRYKQGDQPQHF. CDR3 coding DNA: TGTGCCACCCGGTATAAACAGGGGGACCAGCCCCAGCATTTT.

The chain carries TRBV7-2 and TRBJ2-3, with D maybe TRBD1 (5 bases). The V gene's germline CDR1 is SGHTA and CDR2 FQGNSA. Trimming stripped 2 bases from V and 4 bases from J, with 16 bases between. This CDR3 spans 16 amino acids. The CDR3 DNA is TGTGCCAGCAGCTTACCCCCGCAGGGTCAAGCAGATACGCAGTATTTT. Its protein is CASSLPPQGQADTQYF.

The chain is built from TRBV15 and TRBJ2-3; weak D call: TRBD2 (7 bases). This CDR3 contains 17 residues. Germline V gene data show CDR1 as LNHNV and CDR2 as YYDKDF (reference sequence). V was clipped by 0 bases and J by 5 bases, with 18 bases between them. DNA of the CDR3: TGTGCCACCAGCAGAGATCGCTGGGGGGGGGCAAGAGATACGCAGTATTTT. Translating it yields CATSRDRWGGARDTQYF.

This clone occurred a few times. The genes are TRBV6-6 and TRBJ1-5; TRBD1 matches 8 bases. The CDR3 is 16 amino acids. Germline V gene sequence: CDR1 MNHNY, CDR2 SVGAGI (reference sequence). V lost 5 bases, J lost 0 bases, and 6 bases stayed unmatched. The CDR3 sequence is CASSAGQGDSNQPQHF. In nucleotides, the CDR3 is TGTGCCAGCAGTGCCGGACAGGGTGATAGCAATCAGCCCCAGCATTTT.

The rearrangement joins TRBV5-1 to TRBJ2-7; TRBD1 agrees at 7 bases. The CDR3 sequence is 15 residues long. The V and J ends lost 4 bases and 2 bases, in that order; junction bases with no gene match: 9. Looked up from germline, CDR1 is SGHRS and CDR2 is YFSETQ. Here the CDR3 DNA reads TGCGCCAGCAGCACCCGGGACAGCTTACCCTACGAGCAGTACTTC. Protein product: CASSTRDSLPYEQYF.

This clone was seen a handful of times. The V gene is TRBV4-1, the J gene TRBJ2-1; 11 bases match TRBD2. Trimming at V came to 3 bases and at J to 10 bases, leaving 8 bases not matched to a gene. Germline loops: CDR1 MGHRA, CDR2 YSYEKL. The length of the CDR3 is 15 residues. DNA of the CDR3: TGCGCCAGCAGCCAGGGTCCTAGCGGGAGGAGGGAGCAGTTCTTC. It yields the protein CASSQGPSGRREQFF.

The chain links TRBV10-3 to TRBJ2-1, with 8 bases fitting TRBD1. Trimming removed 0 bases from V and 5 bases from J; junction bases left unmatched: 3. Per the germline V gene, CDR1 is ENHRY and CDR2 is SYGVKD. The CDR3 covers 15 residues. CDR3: CAISESRTGNNEQFF. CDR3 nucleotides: TGTGCCATCAGTGAGTCCCGGACAGGGAACAATGAGCAGTTCTTC.

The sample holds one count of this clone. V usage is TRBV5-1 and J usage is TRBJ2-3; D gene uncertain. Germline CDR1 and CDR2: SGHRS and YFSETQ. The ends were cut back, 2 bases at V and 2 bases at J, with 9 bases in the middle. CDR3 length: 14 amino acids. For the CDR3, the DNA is TGCGCCAGCAGCTTAGACAAGCCCACAGATACGCAGTATTTT. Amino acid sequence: CASSLDKPTDTQYF.